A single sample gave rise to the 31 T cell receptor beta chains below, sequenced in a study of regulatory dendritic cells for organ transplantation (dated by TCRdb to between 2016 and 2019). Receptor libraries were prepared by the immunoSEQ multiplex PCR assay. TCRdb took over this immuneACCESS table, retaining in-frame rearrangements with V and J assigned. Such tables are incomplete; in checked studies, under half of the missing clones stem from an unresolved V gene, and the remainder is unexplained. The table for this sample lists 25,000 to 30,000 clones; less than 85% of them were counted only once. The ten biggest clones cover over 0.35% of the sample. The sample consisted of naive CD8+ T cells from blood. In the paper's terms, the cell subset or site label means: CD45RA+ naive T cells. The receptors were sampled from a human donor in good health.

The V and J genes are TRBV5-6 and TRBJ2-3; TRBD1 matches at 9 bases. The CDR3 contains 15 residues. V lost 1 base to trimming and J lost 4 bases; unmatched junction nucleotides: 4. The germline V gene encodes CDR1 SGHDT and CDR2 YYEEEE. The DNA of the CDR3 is TGTGCCAGCAGCTTGTCCGGGACAGGGTCAGATACGCAGTATTTT. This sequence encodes CASSLSGTGSDTQYF.

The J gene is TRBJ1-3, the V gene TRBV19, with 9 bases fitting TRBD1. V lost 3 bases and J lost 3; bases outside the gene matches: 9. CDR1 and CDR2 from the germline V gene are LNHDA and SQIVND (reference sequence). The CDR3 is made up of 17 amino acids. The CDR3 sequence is CASSILGQGIIGNTIYF. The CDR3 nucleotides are TGTGCCAGTAGTATTTTAGGACAGGGGATTATTGGAAACACCATATATTTT.

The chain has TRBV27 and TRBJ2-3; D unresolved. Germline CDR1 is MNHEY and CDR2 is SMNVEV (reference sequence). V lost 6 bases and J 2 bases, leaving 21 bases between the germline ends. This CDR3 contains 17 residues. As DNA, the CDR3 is TGTGCCAGCAGAAGAGGCCAAGGTTCACGGTTCACAGATACGCAGTATTTT. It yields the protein CASRRGQGSRFTDTQYF.

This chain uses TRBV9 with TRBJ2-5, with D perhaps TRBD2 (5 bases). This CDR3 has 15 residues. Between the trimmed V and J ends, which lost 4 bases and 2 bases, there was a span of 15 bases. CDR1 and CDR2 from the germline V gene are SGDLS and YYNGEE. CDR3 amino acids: CASSPSGMIQETQYF. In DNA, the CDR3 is TGTGCCAGCAGCCCCTCGGGGATGATACAAGAGACCCAGTACTTC.

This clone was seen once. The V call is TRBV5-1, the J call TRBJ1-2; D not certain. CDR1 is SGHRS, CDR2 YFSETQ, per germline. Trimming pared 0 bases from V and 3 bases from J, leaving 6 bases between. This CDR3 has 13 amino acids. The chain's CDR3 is CASSLDSDYGYTF. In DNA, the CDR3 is TGCGCCAGCAGCTTGGACAGTGACTATGGCTACACCTTC.

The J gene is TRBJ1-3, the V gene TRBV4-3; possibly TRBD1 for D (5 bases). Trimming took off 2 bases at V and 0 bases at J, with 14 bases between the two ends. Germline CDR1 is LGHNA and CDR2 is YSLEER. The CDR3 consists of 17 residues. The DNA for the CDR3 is TGCGCCAGCAGCCAATGGACATCCAAGAGCTCTGGAAACACCATATATTTT. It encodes CASSQWTSKSSGNTIYF.

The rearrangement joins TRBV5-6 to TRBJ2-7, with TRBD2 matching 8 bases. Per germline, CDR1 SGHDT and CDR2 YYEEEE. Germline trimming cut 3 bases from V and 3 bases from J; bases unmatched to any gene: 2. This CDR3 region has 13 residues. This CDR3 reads CASSYGGDYEQYF. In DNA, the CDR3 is TGTGCCAGCAGCTACGGGGGGGACTACGAGCAGTACTTC.

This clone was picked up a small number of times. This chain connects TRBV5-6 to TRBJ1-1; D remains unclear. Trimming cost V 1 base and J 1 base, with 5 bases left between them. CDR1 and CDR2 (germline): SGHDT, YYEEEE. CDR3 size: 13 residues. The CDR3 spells CASSLRRNTEAFF. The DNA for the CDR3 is TGTGCCAGCAGCTTGAGGAGGAACACTGAAGCTTTCTTT.

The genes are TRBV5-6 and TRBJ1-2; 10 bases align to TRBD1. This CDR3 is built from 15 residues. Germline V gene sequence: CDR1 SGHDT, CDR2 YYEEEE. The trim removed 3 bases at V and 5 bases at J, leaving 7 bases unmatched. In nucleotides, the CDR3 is TGTGCCAGCAGCTCCCGGGACAGGGGTTGGTATGGCTACACCTTC. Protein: CASSSRDRGWYGYTF.

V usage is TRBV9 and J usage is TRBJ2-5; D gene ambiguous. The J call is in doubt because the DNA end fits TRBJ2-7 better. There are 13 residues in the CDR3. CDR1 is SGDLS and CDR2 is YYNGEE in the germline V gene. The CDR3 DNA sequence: TGTGCCAGCAGCGACGGGTTGTTAGGCGAGCAGTACTTC. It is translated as CASSDGLLGEQYF.

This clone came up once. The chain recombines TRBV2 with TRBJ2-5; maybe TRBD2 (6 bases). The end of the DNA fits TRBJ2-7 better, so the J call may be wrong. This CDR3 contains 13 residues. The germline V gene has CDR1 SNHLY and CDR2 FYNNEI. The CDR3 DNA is TGTGCCAGTGGAGGGCTAGGGATCTACGAGCAGTACTTC. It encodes CASGGLGIYEQYF.

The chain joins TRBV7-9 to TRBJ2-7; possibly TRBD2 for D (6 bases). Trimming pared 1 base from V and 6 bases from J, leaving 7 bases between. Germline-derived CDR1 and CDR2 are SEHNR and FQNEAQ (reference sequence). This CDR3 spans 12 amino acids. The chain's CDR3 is CASSLGGVEQYF. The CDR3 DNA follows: TGTGCCAGCAGCTTAGGCGGGGTCGAGCAGTACTTC. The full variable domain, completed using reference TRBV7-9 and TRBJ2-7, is DTGVSQNPRHKITKRGQNVTFRCDPISEHNRLYWYRQTLGQGPEFLTYFQNEAQLEKSRLLSDRFSAERPKGSFSTLEIQRTEQGDSAMYLCASSLGGVEQYFGPGTRLTVT.

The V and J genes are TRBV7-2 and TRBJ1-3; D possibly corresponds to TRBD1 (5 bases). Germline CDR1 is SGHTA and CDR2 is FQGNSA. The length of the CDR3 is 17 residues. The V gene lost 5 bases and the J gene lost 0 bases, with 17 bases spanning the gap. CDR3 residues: CASSQAAGGFSGNTIYF. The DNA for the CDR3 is TGTGCCAGCAGCCAGGCGGCGGGGGGTTTCTCTGGAAACACCATATATTTT.

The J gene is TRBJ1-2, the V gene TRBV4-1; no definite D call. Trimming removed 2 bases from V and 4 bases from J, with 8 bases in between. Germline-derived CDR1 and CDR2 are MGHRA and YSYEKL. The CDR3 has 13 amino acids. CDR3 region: CASSQRGPYGYTF. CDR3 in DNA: TGCGCCAGCAGCCAACGTGGCCCCTATGGCTACACCTTC.

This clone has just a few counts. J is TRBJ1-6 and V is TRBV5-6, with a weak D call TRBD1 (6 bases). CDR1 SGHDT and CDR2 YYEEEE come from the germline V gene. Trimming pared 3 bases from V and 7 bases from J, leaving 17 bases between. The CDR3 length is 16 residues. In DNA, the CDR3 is TGTGCCAGCAGCTCGGCGGGGGGGCGAGGCAATTCACCCCTCCACTTT. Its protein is CASSSAGGRGNSPLHF.

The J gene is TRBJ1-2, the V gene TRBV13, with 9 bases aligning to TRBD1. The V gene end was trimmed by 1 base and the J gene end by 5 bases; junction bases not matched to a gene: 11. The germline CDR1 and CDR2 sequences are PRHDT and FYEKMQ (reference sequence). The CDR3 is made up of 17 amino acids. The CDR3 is CASSLAGQGFPLYGYTF. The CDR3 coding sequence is TGTGCCAGCAGCTTAGCAGGACAGGGGTTTCCCCTATATGGCTACACCTTC.

The CDR3 coding sequence is TGCGCCAGCAGTCGAATGCAGCCCCTGGACAGAGGGAGCAATCAGCCCCAGCATTTT. It is translated as CASSRMQPLDRGSNQPQHF. This chain connects TRBV23-1 to TRBJ1-5, with a possible D match to TRBD1 (6 bases). TRBV23-1 is noted as an ORF with a role that remains uncertain. V shed 4 bases and J shed 1 base, with 23 bases lying between them. The CDR3 runs 19 residues.

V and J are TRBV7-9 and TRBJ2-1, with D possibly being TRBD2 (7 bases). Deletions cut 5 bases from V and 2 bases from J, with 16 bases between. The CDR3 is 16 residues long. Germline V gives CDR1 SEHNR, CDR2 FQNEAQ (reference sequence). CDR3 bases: TGTGCCAGCAGCCCCGAAGGGGGGGGGCCCTACAATGAGCAGTTCTTC. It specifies CASSPEGGGPYNEQFF.

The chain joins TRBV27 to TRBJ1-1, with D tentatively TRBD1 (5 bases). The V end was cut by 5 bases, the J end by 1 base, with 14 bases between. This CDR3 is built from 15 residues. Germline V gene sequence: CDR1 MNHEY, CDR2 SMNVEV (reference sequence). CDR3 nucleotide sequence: TGTGCCAGCAGTCCACTCTCTACAGGGAACACTGAAGCTTTCTTT. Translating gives CASSPLSTGNTEAFF.

The CDR3 protein is CASSPGLTNSPLHF. CDR3 coding DNA: TGCGCCAGCAGCCCGGGACTGACTAATTCACCCCTCCACTTT. The V and J genes are TRBV4-1 and TRBJ1-6, with D perhaps TRBD1 (5 bases). Trimming took off 4 bases at V and 6 bases at J, with 10 bases between the two ends. CDR3 length equals 14 residues. Per germline, CDR1 MGHRA and CDR2 YSYEKL.

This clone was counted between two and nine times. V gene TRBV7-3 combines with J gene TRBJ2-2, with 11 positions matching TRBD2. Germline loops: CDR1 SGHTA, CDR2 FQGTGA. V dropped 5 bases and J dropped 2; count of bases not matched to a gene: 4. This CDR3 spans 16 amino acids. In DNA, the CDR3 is TGTGCCAGCAGCCCTAGCGGGGGGACAAACACCGGGGAGCTGTTTTTT. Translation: CASSPSGGTNTGELFF.

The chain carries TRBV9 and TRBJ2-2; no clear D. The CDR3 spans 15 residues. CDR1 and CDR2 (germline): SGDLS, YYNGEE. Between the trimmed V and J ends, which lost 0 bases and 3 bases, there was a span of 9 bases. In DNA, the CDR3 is TGTGCCAGCAGCGTAGACGGCGGAGACACCGGGGAGCTGTTTTTT. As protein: CASSVDGGDTGELFF.

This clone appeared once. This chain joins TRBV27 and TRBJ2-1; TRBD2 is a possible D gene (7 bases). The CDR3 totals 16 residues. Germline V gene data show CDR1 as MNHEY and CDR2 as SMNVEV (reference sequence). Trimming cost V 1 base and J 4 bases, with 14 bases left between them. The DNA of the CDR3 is TGTGCCAGCAGTTTATACCGGGGGGCCCCTTACAATGAGCAGTTCTTC. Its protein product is CASSLYRGAPYNEQFF.

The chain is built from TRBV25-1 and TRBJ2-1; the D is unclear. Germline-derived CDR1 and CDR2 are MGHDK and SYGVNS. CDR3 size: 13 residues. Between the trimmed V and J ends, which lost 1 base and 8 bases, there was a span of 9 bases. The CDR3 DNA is TGTGCCAGCAGTGAATCAGCAGAGGATGAGCAGTTCTTC. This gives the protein CASSESAEDEQFF.

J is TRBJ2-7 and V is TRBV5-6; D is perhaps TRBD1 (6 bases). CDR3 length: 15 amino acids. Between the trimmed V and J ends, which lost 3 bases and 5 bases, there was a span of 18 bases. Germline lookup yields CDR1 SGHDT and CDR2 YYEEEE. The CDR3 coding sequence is TGTGCCAGCAGCTGGGGCACAGGGAGTAGGCACGAGCAGTACTTC. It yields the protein CASSWGTGSRHEQYF.

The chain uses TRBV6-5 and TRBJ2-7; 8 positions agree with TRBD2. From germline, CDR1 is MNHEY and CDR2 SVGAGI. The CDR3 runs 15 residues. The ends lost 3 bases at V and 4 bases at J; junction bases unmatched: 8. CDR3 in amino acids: CASSYGGSGVYEQYF. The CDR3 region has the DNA TGTGCCAGCAGTTATGGTGGTAGCGGGGTTTACGAGCAGTACTTC.

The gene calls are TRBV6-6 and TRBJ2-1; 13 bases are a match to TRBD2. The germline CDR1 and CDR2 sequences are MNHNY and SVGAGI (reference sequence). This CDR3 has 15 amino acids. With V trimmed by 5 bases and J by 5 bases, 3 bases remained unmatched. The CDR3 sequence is CASSRGTSGDNEQFF. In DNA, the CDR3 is TGTGCCAGCAGTAGAGGGACTAGCGGGGACAATGAGCAGTTCTTC.

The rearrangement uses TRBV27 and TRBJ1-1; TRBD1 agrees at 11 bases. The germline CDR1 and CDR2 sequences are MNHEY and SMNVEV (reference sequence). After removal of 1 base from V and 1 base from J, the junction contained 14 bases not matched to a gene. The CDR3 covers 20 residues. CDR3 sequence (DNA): TGTGCCAGCAGTTTATATAGTCCGGGACAGGGGGAAGTTGAGAACACTGAAGCTTTCTTT. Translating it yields CASSLYSPGQGEVENTEAFF.

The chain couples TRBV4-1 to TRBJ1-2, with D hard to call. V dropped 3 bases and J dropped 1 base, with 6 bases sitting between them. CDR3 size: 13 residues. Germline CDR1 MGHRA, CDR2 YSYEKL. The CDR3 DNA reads TGCGCCAGCAGCCAGGAGATTAACTATGGCTACACCTTC. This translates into CASSQEINYGYTF.

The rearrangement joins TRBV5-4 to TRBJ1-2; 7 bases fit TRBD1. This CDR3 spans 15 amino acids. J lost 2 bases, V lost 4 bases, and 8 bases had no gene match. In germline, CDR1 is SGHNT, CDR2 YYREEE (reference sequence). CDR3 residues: CASSPPTGRNYGYTF. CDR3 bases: TGTGCCAGCAGCCCACCGACAGGGAGAAACTATGGCTACACCTTC.

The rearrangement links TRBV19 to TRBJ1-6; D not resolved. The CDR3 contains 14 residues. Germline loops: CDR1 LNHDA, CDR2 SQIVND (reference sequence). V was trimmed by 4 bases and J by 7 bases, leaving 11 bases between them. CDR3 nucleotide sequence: TGTGCCAGTAGTAACCCCCCGGTGAATTCACCCCTCCACTTT. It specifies CASSNPPVNSPLHF.